The rows below give T cell receptor beta chains drawn from one sample of a study of cytomegalovirus exposure and HLA in healthy donors. Profiling relied on immunoSEQ multiplex PCR, and the TCRdb table lists in-frame clones only, not all of them. The sample includes 200,000 to 250,000 clones. Sequencing used PBMCs. These receptors were collected from a woman aged 30 to 39 in good health and CMV-seropositive. The CDR3 runs from the conserved cysteine through the conserved F or W.

v_call	j_call	cdr3_aa
TRBV6-1	TRBJ2-7	CASGAYSSYEQYF
TRBV19	TRBJ1-3	CASRYTGFDSGNTIYF
TRBV7-2	TRBJ1-2	CASSLARQNYGYTF
TRBV5-1	TRBJ1-4	CASSLWAGGNEKLFF
TRBV27	TRBJ2-2	CASSYLTLVTGELFF
TRBV11-2	TRBJ1-1	CASSPETVNTEAFF
TRBV7-2	TRBJ1-5	CASSLVVGQGYQPQHF
TRBV6-6	TRBJ2-7	CASSYYTQAYEQYF
TRBV5-6	TRBJ1-5	CASSSTGDQPQHF
TRBV10-2	TRBJ2-3	CASRGLATTDTQYF
TRBV19	TRBJ1-2	CASSIDHTGWEDGYTF
TRBV10-3	TRBJ2-3	CAISASTDTQYF
TRBV27	TRBJ1-2	CASSLYQTGNYGYTF
TRBV27	TRBJ2-1	CASRHNLMEPEQFF
TRBV4-1	TRBJ1-2	CASSQDMGSYGYTF
TRBV6-5	TRBJ2-1	CASSYSAGGSDEQFF
TRBV5-1	TRBJ2-2	CASSLEGRTNTGELFF
TRBV18	TRBJ2-1	CASSPPETGGNEQFF
TRBV10-2	TRBJ1-4	CASSGDRAYEKLFF
TRBV20-1	TRBJ1-5	CSASGDQPQHF
TRBV28	TRBJ2-1	CASSGKRERRYNEQFF
TRBV6-6	TRBJ1-1	CASSLTGGITEAFF
TRBV2	TRBJ1-2	CASNGGGYGYTF
TRBV4-1	-	CASSQVDYSEQYF
TRBV4-3	TRBJ1-2	CASSQEWQDYGYTF
TRBV19	TRBJ2-7	CASKRTAAPVEQYF
TRBV29-1	TRBJ1-1	CSTRGGKDTEAFF
TRBV10-3	TRBJ1-1	CAILEGLNTEAFF
TRBV30	TRBJ2-7	CAWSGTGSEQYF
TRBV7-9	TRBJ2-7	CASSLVGDRVYEQYF
TRBV5-1	TRBJ2-2	CASSVTGGSHTGELFF
TRBV6-5	TRBJ1-2	CASSPDRDYGYTF
TRBV10-3	TRBJ1-1	CAITTEVNTEAFF
TRBV5-6	TRBJ1-5	CASSLLREAGQPQHF
TRBV7-2	TRBJ1-5	CASSLRGSQPQHF
TRBV4-3	TRBJ1-4	CASSLSRAYRGEKLFF
TRBV6-1	-	CASSVQRAATPSYEQYF
TRBV7-2	TRBJ2-7	CASSSDSSYEQYF
TRBV30	TRBJ2-5	CASTSGETQYF
TRBV15	TRBJ2-1	CATSRDRLAGVNEQFF
TRBV2	TRBJ1-2	CARQGAGYTF
TRBV4-1	TRBJ1-5	CASSLDQGTAVGNQPQHF